The present T cell receptor beta chain was sequenced within a study of shared clonotypes between healthy human individuals. General study results and limits: Of the naive CD4 clonotypes, around 5% were shared across a handful of donors. Specimens sampled were limited to blood, with tissue repertoires likely differing.

Germline V gene sequence: CDR1 SGHRS, CDR2 YFSETQ. Trimming removed 7 bases from V and 1 base from J; junction bases left unmatched: 11. There are 15 residues in the CDR3. This table comes from immunoSEQ multiplex PCR, and its TCRdb copy is limited to in-frame clones, with some not included. The sample yields fewer than 1.6 million clones, roughly 98.5% seen once. As concerns this clone: Its specificity is not known.

The chain recombines TRBV5-1 with TRBJ2-7; 7 nucleotides match TRBD1. The sequence was collected from a man between 25 and 39 years old in good health. The specimen sequenced was naive CD4+ T cells sorted from blood. Subset described: CD45RA+ positively selected. As DNA, the CDR3 is TGCGCCAGCTGTAAAGAGACAGGGTCGTCCTACGAGCAGTACTTC. This sequence encodes CASCKETGSSYEQYF.